This entry concerns a single T cell receptor beta chain. No antigen is known for it. Trimming cost V 0 bases and J 7 bases, with 13 bases left between them. The CDR3 has 14 amino acids. Germline values: CDR1 SGHRS, CDR2 YFSETQ. This record belongs to a study of T cell responses to AZD1222 COVID-19 vaccine. Study-wide results and caveats: Spike-specific TCR breadth and depth both grew after two AZD1222 doses. Nearly half of spike-specific TCRs reportedly target variant regions that are unmutated in the B.1.351 and B.1.1.7 variants.

Profiling relied on immunoSEQ multiplex PCR, and the TCRdb table lists in-frame clones only, not all of them. The repertoire holds hundreds of thousands of clones, about 93% seen once, with approximately 1% in the top ten. V is TRBV5-1 and J is TRBJ1-1; D gene ambiguous. This specimen was peripheral blood, taken on day 0 of MenACWY control vaccination. The source is an adult in good health. CDR3 sequence reads: CASSLGHGTSEAFF. CDR3 sequence (DNA): TGCGCCAGCAGCTTGGGACATGGAACGAGTGAAGCTTTCTTT.